This T cell receptor beta chain stems from a study of early stage breast cancer tumors. Overall study context: Most invasive tumors, about 75% of the 16, were ER+/PR+/HER2-. Whole-study findings and limits: Enriched TCRB sequences shared across patients were mostly commonly generated sequences. In most of the 16 patients, blood comparison separated tumor from normal breast.

Of note for this clone: The target antigen is unknown.

CDR3 length: 16 amino acids. Per the germline V gene, CDR1 is SGHRS and CDR2 is YFSETQ. Germline trimming cut 5 bases from V and 3 bases from J; bases unmatched to any gene: 10. This table comes from immunoSEQ multiplex PCR, and its TCRdb copy is limited to in-frame clones, with some not included. The table records around 30,000 clones, roughly four fifths of them present only once. Tumor samples used roughly 20-50 mg of diced tissue. This TCR derives from a person aged 30 to 39 with breast cancer. The chain recombines TRBV5-1 with TRBJ2-7; 11 positions match TRBD2. Sequenced material: breast tumor tissue. This CDR3 reads CASSFNSGRAVYEQYF. The CDR3 DNA reads as TGCGCCAGCAGTTTTAATAGCGGGAGGGCCGTCTACGAGCAGTACTTC.